The 8 T cell receptor beta chains in this list originate from one sample, sequenced in a study of low-dose radiotherapy and immunotherapy resistance in tumors. As to time point: after trial treatment. Treatment of the sample: LDRT plus nivolumab, ipilimumab, low-dose cyclophosphamide and aspirin (RACIN trial). Alpha- and beta-chain coverage of first-strand cDNA came from TRAV- and TRBV-specific primers. With a V-primer adapter and a constant-region primer, TCRs were amplified for roughly 20 PCR cycles. In TCRdb, the reads were re-called with MiXCR into one record per CDR3 protein. The sample consists of about 58,000 distinct CDR3 sequences, under 30% of them appearing once. Sample: PBMCs, taken after low-dose radiotherapy plus immunotherapy. All receptors derive from a male donor with prostate cancer.

The gene calls are TRBV5-1 and TRBJ2-1, with D hard to call. Germline CDR1 and CDR2: SGHRS and YFSETQ. V was clipped by 4 bases and J by 8 bases, with 19 bases between them. The CDR3 spans 15 residues. CDR3 coding DNA: TGCGCCAGCAGCCCCACTGCGGCCGCTCAGCATGAGCAGTTCTTC. It codes for CASSPTAAAQHEQFF. Full variable domain (missing parts from reference TRBV5-1 and TRBJ2-1): KAGVTQTPRYLIKTRGQQVTLSCSPISGHRSVSWYQQTPGQGLQFLFEYFSETQRNKGNFPGRFSGRQFSNSRSEMNVSTLELGDSALYLCASSPTAAAQHEQFFGPGTRLTVL.

This clonotype was seen many times. The CDR3 reads CATSREAPGRYNEQFF. The CDR3 region has the DNA TGTGCCACCAGCAGAGAGGCGCCAGGGCGCTACAATGAGCAGTTCTTC. The chain carries TRBV15 and TRBJ2-1, with D tentatively TRBD1 (5 bases). CDR1 is LNHNV and CDR2 is YYDKDF in the germline V gene (reference sequence). The CDR3 has 16 amino acids. V was shortened by 0 bases and J by 3 bases, with 12 bases between the two germline ends.

This clonotype was counted ten times or more. V and J are TRBV20-1 and TRBJ2-3; 8 bases match TRBD1. The CDR3 length is 18 residues. CDR1 is DFQATT, CDR2 SNEGSKA, per germline (reference sequence). V lost 3 bases, J lost 2 bases, and 16 bases stayed unmatched. CDR3 DNA: TGCAGTGCTAGCCCTCTTCGACAGGGGAGCATATCCACAGATACGCAGTATTTT. Translation gives CSASPLRQGSISTDTQYF.

Many counts were recorded for this clonotype. The chain joins TRBV7-6 to TRBJ2-5; 7 nucleotides line up with TRBD2. The CDR3 loop spans 17 amino acids. Germline CDR1 and CDR2: SGHVS and FNYEAQ. The V segment lost 5 bases and the J segment 5 bases; nucleotides outside the gene matches: 17. The CDR3 nucleotides read TGTGCCAGCAGCCCGGTGGCGGGAGTTGGGTCAATGGAGACCCAGTACTTC. Translation gives CASSPVAGVGSMETQYF.

Details on this clonotype: With a much larger clone just one base away, this may be a read error. The rearrangement uses TRBV5-1 and TRBJ2-5, with D maybe TRBD1 (6 bases). V lost 4 bases, J lost 1 base, and 11 bases lay in between. There are 14 residues in the CDR3. Germline CDR1 reads SGHRS; CDR2 reads YFSETQ. DNA of the CDR3: TGCGCCAGCAGCAAGGACAGTAGCCAAGAGACCCAGTACTTC. Its translation is CASSKDSSQETQYF.

This clonotype was found many times. V is TRBV9 and J is TRBJ2-3; TRBD2 aligns across 10 bases. The J segment lost 2 bases and the V segment lost 4 bases, leaving 4 bases of the junction unmatched. This CDR3 has 15 amino acids. Germline V CDR1 and CDR2: SGDLS, YYNGEE. The CDR3 nucleotides are TGTGCCAGCAGCCTCAGCGGGGGGGCCACAGATACGCAGTATTTT. Its protein is CASSLSGGATDTQYF.

In its sample, this clonotype was seen many times. The chain combines TRBV29-1 with TRBJ2-3; the D gene is possibly TRBD2 (6 bases). The CDR3 loop spans 15 amino acids. V lost 8 bases and J lost 0, with 18 bases in between. Germline lookup yields CDR1 SQVTM and CDR2 ANQGSEA. CDR3 loop: CSFNRDFTSTDTQYF. The CDR3 nucleotides read TGCAGCTTTAACCGGGACTTCACTAGCACAGATACGCAGTATTTT.

This clonotype came up many times. This chain connects TRBV9 to TRBJ1-6, with 9 nucleotides matching TRBD1. The V gene end was trimmed by 3 bases and the J gene end by 5 bases; junction bases not matched to a gene: 3. Germline V gene sequence: CDR1 SGDLS, CDR2 YYNGEE. The CDR3 has 15 residues. The CDR3 spells CASSAWTGDNSPLHF. CDR3 coding DNA: TGTGCCAGCAGCGCCTGGACAGGGGATAATTCACCCCTCCACTTT.